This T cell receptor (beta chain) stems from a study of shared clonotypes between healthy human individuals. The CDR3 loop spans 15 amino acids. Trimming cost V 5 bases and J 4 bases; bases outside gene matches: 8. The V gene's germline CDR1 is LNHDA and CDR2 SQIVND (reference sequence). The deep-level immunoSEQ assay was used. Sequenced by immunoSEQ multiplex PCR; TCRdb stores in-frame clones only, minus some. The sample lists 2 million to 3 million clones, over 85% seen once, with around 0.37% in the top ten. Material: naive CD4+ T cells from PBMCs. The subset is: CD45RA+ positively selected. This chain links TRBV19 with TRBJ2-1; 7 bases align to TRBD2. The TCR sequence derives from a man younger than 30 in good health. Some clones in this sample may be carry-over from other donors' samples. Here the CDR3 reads CASSGRGDVYNEQFF. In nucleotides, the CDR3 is TGTGCCAGTAGTGGCCGGGGGGACGTATACAATGAGCAGTTCTTC.